What follows is one T cell receptor (beta chain) and its context. Generated by immunoSEQ multiplex PCR, the TCRdb table keeps only in-frame clones and is missing some. The sample lists some 120,000 clones, around 92% occurring once. The record originates from a study of control samples from healthy donors and cancer patients. Unmatched junction bases numbered 5, after V lost 5 bases and J lost 5 bases. The CDR3 loop spans 14 amino acids. The V gene's germline CDR1 is SEHNR and CDR2 FQNEAQ (reference sequence). This sequence was found in an older man with head and neck cancer. The sample comprised PBMCs. The V gene is TRBV7-9, the J gene TRBJ2-5; 10 bases agree with TRBD1. CDR3 amino acids: CASSRDRGWETQYF. In nucleotides, the CDR3 is TGTGCCAGCAGCCGGGACAGGGGATGGGAGACCCAGTACTTC.